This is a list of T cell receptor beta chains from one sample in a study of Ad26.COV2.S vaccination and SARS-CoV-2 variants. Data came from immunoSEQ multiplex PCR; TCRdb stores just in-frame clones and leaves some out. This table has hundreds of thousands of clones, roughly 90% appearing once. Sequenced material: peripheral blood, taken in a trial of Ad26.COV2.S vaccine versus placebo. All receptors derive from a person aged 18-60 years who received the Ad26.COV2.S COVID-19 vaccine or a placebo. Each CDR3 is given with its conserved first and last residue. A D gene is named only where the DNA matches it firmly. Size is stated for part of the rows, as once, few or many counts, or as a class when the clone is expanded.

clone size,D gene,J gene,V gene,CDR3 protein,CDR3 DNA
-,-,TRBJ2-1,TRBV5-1,CASSSGLPLYNEQFF,TGCGCCAGCAGCTCAGGACTACCCCTCTACAATGAGCAGTTCTTC
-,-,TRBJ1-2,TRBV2,CASKPDSDYGYTF,TGTGCCAGCAAACCGGACAGCGACTATGGCTACACCTTC
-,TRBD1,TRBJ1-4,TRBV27,CASSSGTVAPANEKLFF,TGTGCCAGCAGTTCCGGGACAGTAGCACCAGCTAATGAAAAACTGTTTTTT
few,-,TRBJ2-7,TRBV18,CASSPLPGLTYEQYF,TGTGCCAGCTCACCCCTGCCAGGGTTGACCTACGAGCAGTACTTC
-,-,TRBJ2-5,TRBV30,CAWRAGNQETQYF,TGTGCCTGGAGGGCGGGAAACCAGGAGACCCAGTACTTC
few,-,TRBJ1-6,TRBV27,CASSLMENSPLHF,TGTGCCAGCAGTTTAATGGAGAATTCACCCCTCCACTTT
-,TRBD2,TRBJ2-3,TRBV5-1,CASGPSGRSTDTQYF,TGCGCCAGCGGACCTAGCGGGAGGAGCACAGATACGCAGTATTTT
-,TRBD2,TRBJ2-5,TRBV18,CASSRSGLQETQYF,TGTGCCAGCTCCCGTAGCGGGCTACAAGAGACCCAGTACTTC
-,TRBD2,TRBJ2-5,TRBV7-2,CASSPTSGGARETQYF,TGTGCCAGCAGCCCGACTAGCGGGGGGGCTCGGGAGACCCAGTACTTC
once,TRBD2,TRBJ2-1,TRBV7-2,CASSLSGGAYNEQFF,TGTGCCAGCAGCTTATCGGGGGGGGCCTACAATGAGCAGTTCTTC
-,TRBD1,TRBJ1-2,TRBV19,CASSNDRALGYTF,TGTGCCAGTAGTAACGACAGGGCCCTTGGCTACACCTTC